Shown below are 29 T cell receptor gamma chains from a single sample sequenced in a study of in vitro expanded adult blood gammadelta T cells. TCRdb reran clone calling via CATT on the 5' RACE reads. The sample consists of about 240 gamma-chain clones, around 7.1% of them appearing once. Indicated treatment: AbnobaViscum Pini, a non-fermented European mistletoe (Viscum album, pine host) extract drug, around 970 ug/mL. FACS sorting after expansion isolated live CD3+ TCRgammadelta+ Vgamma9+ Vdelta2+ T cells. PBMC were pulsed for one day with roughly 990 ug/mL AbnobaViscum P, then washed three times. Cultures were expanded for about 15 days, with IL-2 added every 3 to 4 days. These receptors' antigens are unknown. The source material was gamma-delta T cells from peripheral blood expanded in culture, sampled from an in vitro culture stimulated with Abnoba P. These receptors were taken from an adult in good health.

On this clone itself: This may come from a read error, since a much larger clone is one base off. In nucleotides, the CDR3 is TGTGCCTTGTGGAAAGAGGGGGAGTTGGGCAAAAGAATCAAGGTATTT. This gives the protein CALWKEGELGKRIKVF. The chain has TRGV9 and TRGJP. Germline CDR1 reads GITISATS; CDR2 reads ISYDGTV (reference sequence). The CDR3 is made up of 16 amino acids.

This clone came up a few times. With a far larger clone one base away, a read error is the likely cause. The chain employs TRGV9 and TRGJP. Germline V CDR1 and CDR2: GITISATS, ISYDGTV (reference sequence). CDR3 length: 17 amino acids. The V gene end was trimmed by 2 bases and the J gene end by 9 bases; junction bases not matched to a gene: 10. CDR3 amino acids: CALWEAGRGLGKKIKVF. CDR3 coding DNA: TGTGCCTTGTGGGAGGCGGGAAGGGGGTTGGGCAAAAAAATCAAGGTATTT.

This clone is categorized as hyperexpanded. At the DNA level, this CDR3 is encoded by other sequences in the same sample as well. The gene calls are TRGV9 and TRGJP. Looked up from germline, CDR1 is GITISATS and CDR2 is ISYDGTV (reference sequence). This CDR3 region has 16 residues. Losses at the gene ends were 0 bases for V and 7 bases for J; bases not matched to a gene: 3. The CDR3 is CALWEVLELGKKIKVF. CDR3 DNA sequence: TGTGCCTTGTGGGAGGTGCTGGAGTTGGGCAAAAAAATCAAGGTATTT.

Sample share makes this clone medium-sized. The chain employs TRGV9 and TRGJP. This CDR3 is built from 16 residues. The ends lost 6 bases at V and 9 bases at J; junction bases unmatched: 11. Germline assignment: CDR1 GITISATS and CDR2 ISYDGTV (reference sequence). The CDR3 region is CALWTNGGLGKKIKVF. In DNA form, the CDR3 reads TGTGCCTTGTGGACCAATGGGGGGTTGGGCAAAAAAATCAAGGTATTT.

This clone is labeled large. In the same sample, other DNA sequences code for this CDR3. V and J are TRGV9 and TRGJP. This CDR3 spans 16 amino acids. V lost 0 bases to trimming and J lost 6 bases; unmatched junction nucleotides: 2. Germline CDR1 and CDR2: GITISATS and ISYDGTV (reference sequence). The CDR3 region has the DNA TGTGCCTTGTGGGAGGTGCTAGAGTTGGGCAAAAAAATCAAGGTATTT. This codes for CALWEVLELGKKIKVF.

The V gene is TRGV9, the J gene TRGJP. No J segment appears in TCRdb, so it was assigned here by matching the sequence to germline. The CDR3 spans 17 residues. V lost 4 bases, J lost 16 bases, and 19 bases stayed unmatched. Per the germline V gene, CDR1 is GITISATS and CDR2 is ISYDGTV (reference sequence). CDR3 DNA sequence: TGTGCCTTGTGGGATATGGAAGGGTTGGGCAAAAAAAAAATCAAGGTATTT. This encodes CALWDMEGLGKKKIKVF.

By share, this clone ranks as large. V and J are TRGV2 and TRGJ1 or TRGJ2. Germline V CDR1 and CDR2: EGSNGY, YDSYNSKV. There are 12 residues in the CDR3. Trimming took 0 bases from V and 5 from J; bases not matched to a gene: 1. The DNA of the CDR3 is TGTGCCACCTGGGACGGGCATTATAAGAAACTCTTT. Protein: CATWDGHYKKLF.

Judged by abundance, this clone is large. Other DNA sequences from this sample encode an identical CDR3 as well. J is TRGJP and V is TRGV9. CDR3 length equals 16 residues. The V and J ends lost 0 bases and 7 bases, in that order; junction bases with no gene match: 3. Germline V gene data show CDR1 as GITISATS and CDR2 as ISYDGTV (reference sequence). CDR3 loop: CALWEVKELGKKIKVF. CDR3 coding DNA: TGTGCCTTGTGGGAGGTGAAGGAGTTGGGCAAAAAAATCAAGGTATTT.

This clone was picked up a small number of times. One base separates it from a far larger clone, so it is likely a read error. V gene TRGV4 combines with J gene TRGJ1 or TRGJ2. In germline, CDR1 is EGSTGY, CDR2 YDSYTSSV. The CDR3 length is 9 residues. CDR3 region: CAAWDRKLF. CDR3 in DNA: TGTGCCGCCTGGGATCGGAAACTCTTT.

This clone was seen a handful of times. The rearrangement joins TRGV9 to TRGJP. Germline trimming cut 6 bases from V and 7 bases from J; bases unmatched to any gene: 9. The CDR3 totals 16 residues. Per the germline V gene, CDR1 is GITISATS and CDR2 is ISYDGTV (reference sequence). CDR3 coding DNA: TGTGCCTTGTGGACTGACCGGGAGTTGGGCAAAAAAATCAAGGTATTT. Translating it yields CALWTDRELGKKIKVF.

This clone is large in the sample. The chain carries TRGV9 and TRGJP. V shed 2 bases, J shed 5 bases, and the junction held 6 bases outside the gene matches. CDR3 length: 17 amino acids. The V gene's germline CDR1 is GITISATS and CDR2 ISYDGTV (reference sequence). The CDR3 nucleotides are TGTGCCTTGTGGGAGGGGGCGAAAGAGTTGGGCAAAAAAATCAAGGTATTT. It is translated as CALWEGAKELGKKIKVF.

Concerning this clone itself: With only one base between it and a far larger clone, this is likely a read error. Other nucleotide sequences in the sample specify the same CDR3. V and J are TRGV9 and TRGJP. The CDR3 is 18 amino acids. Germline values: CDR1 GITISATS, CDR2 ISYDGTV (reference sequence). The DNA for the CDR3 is TGTGCCTTGTGGGAGGTGCTTATCGAAGAGTTGGGAAAAAAAATCAAGGTATTT. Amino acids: CALWEVLIEELGKKIKVF.

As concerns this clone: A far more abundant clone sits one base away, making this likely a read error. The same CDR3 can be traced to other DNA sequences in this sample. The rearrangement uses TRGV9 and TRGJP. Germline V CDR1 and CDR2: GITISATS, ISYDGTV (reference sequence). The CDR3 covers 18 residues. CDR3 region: CALWEVLIEELGKKIKVF. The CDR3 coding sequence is TGTGCATTGTGGGAGGTGCTTATCGAAGAGTTGGGCAAAAAAATCAAGGTATTT.

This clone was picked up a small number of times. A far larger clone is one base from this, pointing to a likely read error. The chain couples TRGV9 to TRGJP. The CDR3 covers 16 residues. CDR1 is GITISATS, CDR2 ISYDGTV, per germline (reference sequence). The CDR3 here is CALWEVTESGKKIKVF. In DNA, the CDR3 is TGTGCCTTGTGGGAGGTGACCGAGTCGGGCAAAAAAATCAAGGTATTT.

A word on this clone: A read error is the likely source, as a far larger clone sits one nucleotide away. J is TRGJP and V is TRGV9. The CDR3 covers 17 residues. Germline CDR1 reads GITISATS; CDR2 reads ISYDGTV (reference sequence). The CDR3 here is CALWEGRQELGKKIRVF. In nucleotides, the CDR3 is TGTGCCTTGTGGGAGGGCCGGCAAGAGTTGGGCAAAAAAATCAGGGTATTT.

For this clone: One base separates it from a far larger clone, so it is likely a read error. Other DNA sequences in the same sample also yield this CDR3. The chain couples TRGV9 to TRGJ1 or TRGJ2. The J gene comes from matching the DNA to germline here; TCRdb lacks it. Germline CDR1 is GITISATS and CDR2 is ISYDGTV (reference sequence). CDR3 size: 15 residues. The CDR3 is CALWEKHMHYYKKLF. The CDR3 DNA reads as TGTGCTTTGTGGGAGAAGCATATGCATTATTATAAGAAACTCTTT.

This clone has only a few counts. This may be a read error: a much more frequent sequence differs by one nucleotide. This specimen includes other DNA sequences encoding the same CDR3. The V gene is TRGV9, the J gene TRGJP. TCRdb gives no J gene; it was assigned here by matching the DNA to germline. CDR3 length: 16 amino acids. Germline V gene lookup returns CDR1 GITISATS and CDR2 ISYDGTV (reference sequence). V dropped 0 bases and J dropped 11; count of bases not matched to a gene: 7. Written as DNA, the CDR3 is TGTGCCTTGTGGGAGGTGCACGGGCTGGGCAAAAAAATCAAGGTATTT. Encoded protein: CALWEVHGLGKKIKVF.

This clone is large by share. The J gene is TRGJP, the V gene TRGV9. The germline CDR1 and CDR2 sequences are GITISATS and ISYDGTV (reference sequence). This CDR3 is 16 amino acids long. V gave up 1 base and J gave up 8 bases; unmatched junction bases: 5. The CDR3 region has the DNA TGTGCCTTGTGGGAGGTACTTAAGTTGGGCAAAAAAATCAAGGTATTT. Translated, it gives CALWEVLKLGKKIKVF.

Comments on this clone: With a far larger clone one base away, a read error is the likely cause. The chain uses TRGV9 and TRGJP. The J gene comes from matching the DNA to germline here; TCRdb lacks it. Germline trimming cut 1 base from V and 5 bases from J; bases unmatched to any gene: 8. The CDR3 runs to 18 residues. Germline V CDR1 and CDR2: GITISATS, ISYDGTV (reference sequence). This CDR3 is CALWEVLIEELGKKIKVF. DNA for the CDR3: TGTGCCTTGTGGGAGGTACTTATCGAAGAGTTGGGCAAAAAAATCAAGGTATTT.

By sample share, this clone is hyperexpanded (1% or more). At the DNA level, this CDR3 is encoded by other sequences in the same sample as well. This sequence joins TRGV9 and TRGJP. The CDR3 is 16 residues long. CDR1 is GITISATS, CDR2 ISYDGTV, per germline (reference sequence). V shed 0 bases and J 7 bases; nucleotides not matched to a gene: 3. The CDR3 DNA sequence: TGTGCCTTGTGGGAGGTGCGGGAGTTGGGCAAAAAAATCAAGGTATTT. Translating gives CALWEVRELGKKIKVF.

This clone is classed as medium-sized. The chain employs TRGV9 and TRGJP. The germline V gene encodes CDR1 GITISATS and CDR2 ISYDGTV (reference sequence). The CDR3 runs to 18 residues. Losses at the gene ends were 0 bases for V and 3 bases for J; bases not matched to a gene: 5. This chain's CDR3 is CALWEVQSQELGKKIKVF. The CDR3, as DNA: TGTGCCTTGTGGGAGGTGCAGTCGCAAGAGTTGGGCAAAAAAATCAAGGTATTT.

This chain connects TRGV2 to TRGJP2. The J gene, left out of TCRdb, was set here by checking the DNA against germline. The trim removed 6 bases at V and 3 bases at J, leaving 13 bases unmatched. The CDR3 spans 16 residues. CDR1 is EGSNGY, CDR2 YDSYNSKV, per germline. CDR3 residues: CATWTRRGCSDWIKTF. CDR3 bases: TGTGCCACCTGGACTCGCCGGGGGTGTAGTGATTGGATCAAGACGTTT.

The CDR3 nucleotides read TGTGCCACCTGGGACAGGTCCCCCCCCGATACCACTGGTTGGTTCAAGATATTT. Amino acid sequence: CATWDRSPPDTTGWFKIF. No V gene was called, though TRGJP1 was called as the J gene. The CDR3 extends over 18 amino acids.

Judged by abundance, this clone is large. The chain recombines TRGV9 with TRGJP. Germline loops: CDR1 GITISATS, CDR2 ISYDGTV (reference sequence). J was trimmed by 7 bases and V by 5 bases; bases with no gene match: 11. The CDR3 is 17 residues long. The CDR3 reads CALWGRRGELGKKIKVF. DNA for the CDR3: TGTGCCTTGTGGGGGAGACGAGGGGAGTTGGGCAAAAAAATCAAGGTATTT.

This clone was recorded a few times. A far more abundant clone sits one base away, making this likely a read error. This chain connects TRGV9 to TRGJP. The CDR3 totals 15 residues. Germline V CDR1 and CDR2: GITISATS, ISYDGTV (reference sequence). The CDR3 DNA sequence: TGTGCCTTGTGGGAGTTGGAGTTGGGCAAAAAAAACAAGGTATTT. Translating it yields CALWELELGKKNKVF.

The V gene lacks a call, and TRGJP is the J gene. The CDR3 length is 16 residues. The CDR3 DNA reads TGTGCCTTGTGGGAGGTGCGGTCAGGGGGCAAAAAAATCAAGGTATTT. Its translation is CALWEVRSGGKKIKVF.

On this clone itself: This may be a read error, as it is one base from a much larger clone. The CDR3 DNA is TGTGCCACCTGTGACGTTTGGATCAAGACGTTT. Its translation: CATCDVWIKTF. Without a V gene call, the J gene is given as TRGJP2. The CDR3 has 11 amino acids.

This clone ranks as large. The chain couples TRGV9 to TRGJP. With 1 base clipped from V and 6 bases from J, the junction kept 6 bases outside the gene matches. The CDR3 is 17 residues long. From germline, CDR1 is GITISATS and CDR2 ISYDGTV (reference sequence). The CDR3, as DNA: TGTGCCTTGTGGGAGGTTAGGTTAGAGTTGGGCAAAAAAATCAAGGTATTT. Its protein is CALWEVRLELGKKIKVF.

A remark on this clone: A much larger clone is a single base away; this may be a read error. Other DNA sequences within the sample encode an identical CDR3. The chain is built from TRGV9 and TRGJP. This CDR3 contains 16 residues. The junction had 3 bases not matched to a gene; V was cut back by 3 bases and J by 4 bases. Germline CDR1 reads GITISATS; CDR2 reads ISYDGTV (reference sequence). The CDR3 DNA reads TGTGCCTTGTGGGAGCTCCAAGAGTTGGGCAAAAAAATCAAGGTATTT. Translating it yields CALWELQELGKKIKVF.